The subject of this entry is one TCR beta chain. There is no known antigen for this receptor. The input lacks base qualities; no much larger clone sits a single base away. The germline V gene supplies CDR1 SGHAT and CDR2 FQNNGV. Spanning cysteine to phenylalanine, the CDR3 consists of 16 amino acids. Only the CDR3 DNA stays, 48 bases, in frame from base 1. V is pruned by 1 base and J by 1 base, leaving 4 bases of the junction without a gene match. This sample was included in a study of cytotoxic CD8 clonotypes in ibrutinib-treated CLL (dated by TCRdb to the early 2020s). Context from the whole study: The cohort was composed of around twelve relapsed/refractory and around 14 treatment-naive patients; IGHV unmutated status was identified in 17 patients. Cryopreserved peripheral blood mononuclear cells were obtained prior to treatment, at the time of response, and at either disease progression or sustained remission. Samples at response were collected after a median of roughly 13 months of treatment, with a range of roughly 6 to 40 months. Responses were partial in around 24 patients and complete in 2; after median around 72 months follow-up, approximately 15 stayed in remission and approximately twelve progressed. Longitudinal samples were available for about 30% of the roughly 86 trial participants. Patients were still on ibrutinib when every remission and progressive disease sample was collected. Samples averaged roughly 260,000 productive templates and 90,000 to 100,000 productive rearrangements.

The time point label of this sample denotes: roughly 2 years on ibrutinib. Approximately 2 micrograms of genomic DNA were extracted from cryopreserved PBMCs for TCR beta library preparation. Longitudinal blood samples from CLL patients receiving ibrutinib monotherapy were subjected to high-throughput TCR beta sequencing. Patients were enrolled in a phase 2 open-label single-center ibrutinib monotherapy trial. The paper as a whole reports these results and caveats: Baseline clonality exceeded that of age-matched healthy donors and correlated strongly with circulating CD8+ T-cell counts. Lymph node repertoires were not examined, and the timing of sampling was not matched between patients in sustained remission and those whose disease progressed. An increase in clonality was observed at ibrutinib response, with clonality remaining stable during sustained remission and falling back toward baseline at progression. Public clonotypes were rare and either shrank or stayed stable during treatment, and the rise in clonality at ibrutinib response reflected expansion of private clonotypes.

The goal of deep resolution MiSeq sequencing was a depth between 1 in 1 million and 1 in 200,000 T cells, and coverage averaged 10x per clonotype. The immunoSEQ hsTCRB Kit was used to generate TCR beta libraries. Per the source publication's procedure: The data were analyzed with ImmunoSEQ Analyzer and ImmunoSEQ Data Assistant, and V, D and J gene assignments followed IMGT definitions. Clonality, with values ranging from 0 to 1, was calculated as one minus the normalized Shannon entropy of productive rearrangement frequencies. Only overrepresented clonotypes making up at least 0.05% of the repertoire of each patient were included in the public clonotype analysis. About twelve age-matched healthy donor repertoires from immuneACCESS were used as controls for clonality. The table was pulled from immuneACCESS by TCRdb, which kept in-frame rearrangements only. Such tables lose some clones; where checked, under half of the loss comes from unresolved V genes, and the rest has no known cause. D and trimming come from the DNA, and the V and J calls and clone size come from that table. The sample records 50,000 to 60,000 clones, approximately 87% of which are singletons. The ten largest clones take up roughly 22% of the sample.

In this chain, TRBV11-2 is recombined with TRBJ2-3; 8 bases in the middle match TRBD2. The source material was PBMCs, sampled after 24 months of ibrutinib treatment. The clonotype was recovered from a human donor with chronic lymphocytic leukemia. CDR3 reads: CASSLGSAGGTDTQYF. Read as DNA, the sequence is TGTGCCAGCAGCTTAGGTTCAGCGGGGGGCACAGATACGCAGTATTTT.